This T cell receptor beta chain comes out of a study of T cells in Graves' hyperthyroidism and ophthalmopathy. Amplification of TCR beta CDR3 regions was performed using RNA transcripts as template. RT-PCR in the first round (using the HTBI primer set) targeted the TCR CDR3. MiXCR, run by TCRdb on the multiplex PCR reads, gives a single entry per CDR3 protein. The sample has nearly 750,000 distinct CDR3 sequences; roughly a third are singletons. Used for diagnoses were clinical symptoms, serum thyroxine and TRAb, thyroid ultrasound and orbital computed tomography. The CDR3 length is 13 residues. CDR1 and CDR2 from the germline V gene are KGHDR and SFDVKD. V shed 4 bases and J shed 14 bases, with 17 bases lying between them.

Sequenced material: blood. The chain links TRBV24-1 to TRBJ2-1, with a tentative D call TRBD2 (6 bases). The clonotype was recovered from a woman aged 40 to 55 with Graves' hyperthyroidism. CDR3 sequence reads: CATSDSSRDSEFF. For the CDR3, the DNA is TGTGCCACCAGTGACTCTTCCCGGGACTCTGAGTTCTTC.